The 3 T cell receptor beta chains below all came from one sample that was sequenced in a study of T cell clonality in common variable immunodeficiency. Produced via immunoSEQ multiplex PCR; TCRdb's table is partial and in-frame only. The repertoire yields 45,000 to 70,000 clones, none seen only once; the top ten contain under 6.5%. Input material: peripheral blood mononuclear cells. The receptor source for this set is a person aged 18 to 70 in good health.

This clone is medium-sized by share. The missing CDR3 end, 3 residues past where the read stops, is filled in from the germline J gene. V gene TRBV18 combines with J gene TRBJ2-6; D not certain. V was trimmed by 4 bases and J by 1 base, leaving 23 bases between them. The germline V gene encodes CDR1 KGHSH and CDR2 LQKENI. The CDR3 runs to 20 residues. The CDR3 protein is CASSLFKNRLSSSGANVLTF. The part of the CDR3 DNA that was read is TGTGCCAGCTCACTTTTCAAAAACCGGTTATCTTCTTCTGGGGCCAACGTC. Full variable domain (missing parts from reference TRBV18 and TRBJ2-6): NAGVMQNPRHLVRRRGQEARLRCSPMKGHSHVYWYRQLPEEGLKFMVYLQKENIIDESGMPKERFSAEFPKEGPSILRIQQVVRGDSAAYFCASSLFKNRLSSSGANVLTFGAGSRLTVL.

This clone was observed many times. The read comes to an end 3 residues before the CDR3 does, leaving the germline J gene to fill in the end. This rearrangement joins TRBV18 to TRBJ2-1; 11 bases align to TRBD2. The CDR3 loop spans 16 amino acids. With 5 bases clipped from V and 6 bases from J, the junction kept 9 bases outside the gene matches. The germline CDR1 and CDR2 sequences are KGHSH and LQKENI. This CDR3 is CASSSELAGEGNEQFF. Partial CDR3 DNA: TGTGCCAGCTCATCGGAACTAGCGGGAGAAGGCAATGAG.

This clone was observed at least ten times. The CDR3 end is not reached by the read, which stops 3 residues before it; the germline J gene fills it in. The chain combines TRBV18 with TRBJ2-7; D is uncertain. Germline-derived CDR1 and CDR2 are KGHSH and LQKENI. This CDR3 comprises 13 residues. Trimming took off 4 bases at V and 6 bases at J, with 13 bases between the two ends. CDR3 loop: CASSRLLSSEQYF. The covered CDR3 bases are TGTGCCAGCTCACGTCTTCTGTCCAGCGAG. The full variable domain, its missing parts supplied by reference TRBV18 and TRBJ2-7, is NAGVMQNPRHLVRRRGQEARLRCSPMKGHSHVYWYRQLPEEGLKFMVYLQKENIIDESGMPKERFSAEFPKEGPSILRIQQVVRGDSAAYFCASSRLLSSEQYFGPGTRLTVT.